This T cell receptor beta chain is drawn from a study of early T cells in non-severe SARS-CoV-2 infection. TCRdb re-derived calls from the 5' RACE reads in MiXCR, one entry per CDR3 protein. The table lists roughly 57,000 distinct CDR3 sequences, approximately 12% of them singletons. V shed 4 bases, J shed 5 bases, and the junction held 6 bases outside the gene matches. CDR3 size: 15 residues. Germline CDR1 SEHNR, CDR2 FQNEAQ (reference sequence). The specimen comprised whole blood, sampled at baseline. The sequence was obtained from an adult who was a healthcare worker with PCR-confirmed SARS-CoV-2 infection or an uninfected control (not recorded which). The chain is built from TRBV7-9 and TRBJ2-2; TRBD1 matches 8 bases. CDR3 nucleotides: TGTGCCAGCAGCTACCGACAGGGGTCGACCGGGGAGCTGTTTTTT. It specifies CASSYRQGSTGELFF.